Listed below are T cell receptor beta chains from one sample, sequenced in a study of a mutant IDH1 vaccine in newly diagnosed glioma. The protocol was immunoSEQ multiplex PCR, while the TCRdb copy is restricted to in-frame clones and leaves out a portion. Of 15,000 to 20,000 clones detected, about 80% appear once; the ten largest clones hold about 9.1%. The sequencing here drew on PBMCs, taken from a glioma patient treated with radiotherapy, temozolomide or both. These TCRs come from a man aged 35 to 55 with glioma. CDR3s include the opening cysteine and the closing phenylalanine or tryptophan. The order of the fields is J gene, V gene, D gene, clone size, CDR3 protein, CDR3 DNA. D genes are given only for firm matches. Some rows mark clone size as missing; the rest say once, few, many or name a class of expanded clone.

j_call: TRBJ1-1
v_call: TRBV19
d_call: .
clone_size: few
cdr3_aa: CASSSLQWERAFF
cdr3_nt: TGTGCCAGTAGTTCCCTCCAGTGGGAGCGGGCTTTCTTT

j_call: TRBJ1-1
v_call: TRBV11-2
d_call: .
clone_size: .
cdr3_aa: CASSLRNDGTEAFF
cdr3_nt: TGTGCCAGCAGCTTGAGGAACGATGGCACTGAAGCTTTCTTT

j_call: TRBJ1-5
v_call: TRBV6-6
d_call: .
clone_size: .
cdr3_aa: CASSAPDSEIQPQHF
cdr3_nt: TGTGCCAGCAGCGCTCCTGACAGTGAAATTCAGCCCCAGCATTTT

j_call: TRBJ2-2
v_call: TRBV7-2
d_call: .
clone_size: .
cdr3_aa: CASSLVALVNTGELFF
cdr3_nt: TGTGCCAGCAGCTTAGTTGCGCTAGTCAACACCGGGGAGCTGTTTTTT

j_call: TRBJ1-1
v_call: TRBV27
d_call: .
clone_size: .
cdr3_aa: CASSPQRPYSYTEAFF
cdr3_nt: TGTGCCAGCAGTCCCCAACGGCCGTACAGTTACACTGAAGCTTTCTTT

j_call: TRBJ2-3
v_call: TRBV7-2
d_call: TRBD2
clone_size: .
cdr3_aa: CASSLGFLAGGGDTQYF
cdr3_nt: TGTGCCAGCAGCTTAGGGTTCCTAGCGGGAGGAGGAGATACGCAGTATTTT

j_call: TRBJ1-1
v_call: TRBV9
d_call: .
clone_size: .
cdr3_aa: CASSPIGSMNTEAFF
cdr3_nt: TGTGCCAGCAGCCCAATCGGCAGCATGAACACTGAGGCTTTCTTT

j_call: TRBJ2-7
v_call: TRBV6-1
d_call: TRBD2
clone_size: .
cdr3_aa: CASSSGPYEQYF
cdr3_nt: TGTGCCAGCTCTAGCGGACCCTACGAGCAGTACTTC

j_call: TRBJ1-1
v_call: TRBV29-1
d_call: .
clone_size: .
cdr3_aa: CSAPAEGNTEAFF
cdr3_nt: TGCAGCGCCCCTGCGGAGGGGAACACTGAAGCTTTCTTT

j_call: TRBJ1-2
v_call: TRBV27
d_call: .
clone_size: .
cdr3_aa: CASSFLDSNYGYTF
cdr3_nt: TGTGCCAGCAGTTTCTTGGACAGCAACTATGGCTACACCTTC

j_call: TRBJ2-1
v_call: TRBV9
d_call: TRBD2
clone_size: .
cdr3_aa: CASSGGSGRAKDEQFF
cdr3_nt: TGTGCCAGCAGCGGGGGTAGCGGGAGGGCCAAGGATGAGCAGTTCTTC

j_call: TRBJ1-5
v_call: TRBV6-6
d_call: .
clone_size: few
cdr3_aa: CASTYLGGQPQHF
cdr3_nt: TGTGCCAGCACTTACCTGGGGGGACAGCCCCAGCATTTT

j_call: TRBJ2-7
v_call: TRBV9
d_call: .
clone_size: .
cdr3_aa: CASTPTAGASYEQYF
cdr3_nt: TGTGCCAGCACCCCTACCGCCGGGGCCAGCTACGAGCAGTACTTC

j_call: TRBJ2-3
v_call: TRBV10-1
d_call: .
clone_size: .
cdr3_aa: CASSEWGTTDTQYF
cdr3_nt: TGCGCCAGCAGTGAGTGGGGTACCACAGATACGCAGTATTTT

j_call: TRBJ2-3
v_call: TRBV7-7
d_call: .
clone_size: .
cdr3_aa: CASSERDTTDTQYF
cdr3_nt: TGTGCCAGCAGCGAACGGGACACCACAGATACGCAGTATTTT

j_call: TRBJ1-4
v_call: TRBV4-3
d_call: .
clone_size: .
cdr3_aa: CASSQDEYSSYNEKLFF
cdr3_nt: TGCGCCAGCAGCCAAGATGAGTATAGCAGCTATAATGAAAAACTGTTTTTT

j_call: TRBJ2-3
v_call: TRBV9
d_call: TRBD2
clone_size: .
cdr3_aa: CASSVRGSGRLSGTDTQYF
cdr3_nt: TGTGCCAGCAGCGTAAGAGGTAGCGGGAGGTTGTCTGGCACAGATACGCAGTATTTT

j_call: TRBJ1-4
v_call: TRBV7-2
d_call: .
clone_size: .
cdr3_aa: CASSPGFPNEKLFF
cdr3_nt: TGTGCCAGCAGCCCCGGGTTCCCTAATGAAAAACTGTTTTTT

j_call: TRBJ2-2
v_call: TRBV6-4
d_call: TRBD1
clone_size: .
cdr3_aa: CASSATGIGTGELFF
cdr3_nt: TGTGCCAGCAGTGCGACAGGGATCGGCACCGGGGAGCTGTTTTTT

j_call: TRBJ1-1
v_call: TRBV18
d_call: .
clone_size: .
cdr3_aa: CASLRDRETEAFF
cdr3_nt: TGTGCCAGCTTGCGAGACCGGGAAACTGAAGCTTTCTTT

j_call: TRBJ2-5
v_call: TRBV7-6
d_call: .
clone_size: once
cdr3_aa: CASSPDSVRETQYF
cdr3_nt: TGTGCCAGCAGCCCAGACTCAGTTCGAGAGACCCAGTACTTC

j_call: TRBJ1-1
v_call: TRBV19
d_call: TRBD1
clone_size: .
cdr3_aa: CASSADRANTEAFF
cdr3_nt: TGTGCCAGTAGTGCCGACAGGGCGAACACTGAAGCTTTCTTT

j_call: TRBJ2-6
v_call: TRBV2
d_call: TRBD1
clone_size: .
cdr3_aa: CASSLTGTASGANVLTF
cdr3_nt: TGTGCCAGCAGCCTAACCGGGACAGCCTCTGGGGCCAACGTCCTGACTTTC

j_call: TRBJ1-2
v_call: TRBV28
d_call: .
clone_size: .
cdr3_aa: CASSLRQDYGYTF
cdr3_nt: TGTGCCAGCAGTTTACGGCAGGACTATGGCTACACCTTC

j_call: TRBJ2-3
v_call: TRBV4-1
d_call: .
clone_size: .
cdr3_aa: CASSPRTSTDTQYF
cdr3_nt: TGCGCCAGCAGCCCCCGGACTAGCACAGATACGCAGTATTTT

j_call: TRBJ2-1
v_call: TRBV11-3
d_call: TRBD2
clone_size: .
cdr3_aa: CASTGTSRGNEQFF
cdr3_nt: TGTGCCAGCACCGGGACTAGCAGGGGAAATGAGCAGTTCTTC

j_call: TRBJ2-5
v_call: TRBV27
d_call: .
clone_size: .
cdr3_aa: CASSSRTFQETQYF
cdr3_nt: TGTGCCAGCAGTTCGCGGACATTTCAAGAGACCCAGTACTTC

j_call: TRBJ2-2
v_call: TRBV27
d_call: .
clone_size: .
cdr3_aa: CASSLQGLGELFF
cdr3_nt: TGTGCCAGCAGTTTACAAGGGTTGGGGGAGCTGTTTTTT

j_call: TRBJ1-4
v_call: TRBV2
d_call: .
clone_size: .
cdr3_aa: CASGNGGAEKLFF
cdr3_nt: TGTGCCAGCGGTAATGGGGGGGCTGAAAAACTGTTTTTT

j_call: TRBJ1-5
v_call: TRBV4-3
d_call: TRBD1
clone_size: .
cdr3_aa: CASSQEVGGAGQPQHF
cdr3_nt: TGCGCCAGCAGCCAAGAAGTAGGGGGCGCGGGTCAGCCCCAGCATTTT